This is a list of T cell receptor beta chains from one sample in a study of a mutant IDH1 vaccine in newly diagnosed glioma. The antigens for these receptors are not known. TCRdb's table, derived via immunoSEQ multiplex PCR, lists solely in-frame clones and lacks some. This sample has about 66,000 clones, with 74% found just once. Sequencing used PBMCs, obtained from a glioma patient whose treatment included an IDH1 peptide vaccine. These receptors were obtained from a man aged 45-60 years with glioma. CDR3s include the opening cysteine and the closing phenylalanine or tryptophan.

TRBV18	TRBJ2-7	13	CASSPEFTYEQYF
TRBV29-1	TRBJ2-3	15	CSLGTSSGSTDTQYF
TRBV5-6	TRBJ2-3	16	CASASLLGQGADTQYF
TRBV25-1	TRBJ2-1	14	CASRQGSGYNEQFF
TRBV5-1	TRBJ1-4	15	CASSDGTGGSEKLFF
TRBV27	TRBJ1-6	15	CASSPKRGLGSPLHF
TRBV7-9	TRBJ2-1	15	CASSTTSGGDFEQFF
TRBV9	TRBJ1-4	15	CASSRRDREYEKLFF
TRBV15	TRBJ1-2	14	CATSRVTGSYGYTF
TRBV10-2	TRBJ2-7	13	CASSEGGSYEQYF
TRBV4-2	TRBJ2-7	16	CASSPPGGQGTYEQYF
TRBV9	TRBJ2-5	13	CASSAGVWETQYF
TRBV7-3	TRBJ2-1	11	CASSLGNEQFF
TRBV25-1	TRBJ2-7	14	CAISTGGYPYEQYF
TRBV19	TRBJ1-5	15	CASRTTGGNNQPQHF
TRBV19	TRBJ1-1	15	CASKPDRVVNTEAFF
TRBV7-9	TRBJ2-7	15	CASSPDRGPTYEQYF
TRBV4-1	TRBJ1-5	15	CASSQFQGTEQPQHF
TRBV6-5	TRBJ1-2	14	CATARDSRYYGYTF
TRBV5-6	TRBJ1-2	13	CASSLAMGGGYTF
TRBV5-1	TRBJ2-6	15	CASSVDSIGANVLTF
TRBV6-6	TRBJ1-5	15	CASNGLDHSNQPQHF